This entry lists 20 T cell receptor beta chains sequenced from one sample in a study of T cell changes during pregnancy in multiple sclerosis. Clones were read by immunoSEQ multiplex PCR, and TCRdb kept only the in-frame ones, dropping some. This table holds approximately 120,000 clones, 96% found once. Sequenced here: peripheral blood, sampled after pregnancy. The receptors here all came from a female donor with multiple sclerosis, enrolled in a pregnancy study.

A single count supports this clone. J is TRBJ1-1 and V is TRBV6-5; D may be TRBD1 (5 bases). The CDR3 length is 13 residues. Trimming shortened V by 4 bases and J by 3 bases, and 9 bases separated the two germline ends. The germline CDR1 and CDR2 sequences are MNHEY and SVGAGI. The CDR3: CASSSGGYTEAFF. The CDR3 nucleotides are TGTGCCAGCAGTTCCGGGGGTTACACTGAAGCTTTCTTT.

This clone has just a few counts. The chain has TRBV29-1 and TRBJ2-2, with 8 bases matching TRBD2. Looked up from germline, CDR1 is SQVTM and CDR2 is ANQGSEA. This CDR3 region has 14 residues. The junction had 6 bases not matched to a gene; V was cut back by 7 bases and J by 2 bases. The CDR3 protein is CSARGGRNTGELFF. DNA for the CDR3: TGCAGCGCACGGGGGGGGCGTAACACCGGGGAGCTGTTTTTT.

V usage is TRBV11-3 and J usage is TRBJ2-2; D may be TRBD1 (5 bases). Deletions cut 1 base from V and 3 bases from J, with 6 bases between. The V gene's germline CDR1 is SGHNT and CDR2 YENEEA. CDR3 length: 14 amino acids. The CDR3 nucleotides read TGTGCCAGCAGCTTAGTCAGGGACACCGGGGAGCTGTTTTTT. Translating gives CASSLVRDTGELFF.

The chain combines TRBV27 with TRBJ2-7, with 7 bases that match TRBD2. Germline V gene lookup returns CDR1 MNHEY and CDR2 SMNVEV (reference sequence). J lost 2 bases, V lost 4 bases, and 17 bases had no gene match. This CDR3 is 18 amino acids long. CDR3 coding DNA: TGTGCCAGCAGTTCCCATTTTAGGTCGGGACTAACCGCCTACGAGCAGTACTTC. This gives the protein CASSSHFRSGLTAYEQYF.

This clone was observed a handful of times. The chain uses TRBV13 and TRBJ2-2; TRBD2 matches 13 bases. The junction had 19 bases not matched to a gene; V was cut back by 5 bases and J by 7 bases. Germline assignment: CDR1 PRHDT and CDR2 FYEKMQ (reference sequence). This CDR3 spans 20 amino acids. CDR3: CASSPHYRTSGRPAGGELFF. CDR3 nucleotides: TGTGCCAGCAGCCCTCATTATAGGACTAGCGGGAGACCGGCGGGCGGGGAGCTGTTTTTT.

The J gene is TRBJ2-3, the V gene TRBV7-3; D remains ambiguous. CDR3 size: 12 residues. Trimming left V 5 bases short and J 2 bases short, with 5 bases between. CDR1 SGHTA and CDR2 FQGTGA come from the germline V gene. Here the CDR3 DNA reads TGTGCCAGCAGCCTATACACAGATACGCAGTATTTT. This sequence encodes CASSLYTDTQYF.

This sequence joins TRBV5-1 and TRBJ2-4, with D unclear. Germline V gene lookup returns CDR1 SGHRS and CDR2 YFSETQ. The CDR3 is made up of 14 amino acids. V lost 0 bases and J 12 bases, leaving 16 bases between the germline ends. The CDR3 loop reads CASSLASILGHQYF. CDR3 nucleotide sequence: TGCGCCAGCAGCTTGGCCTCGATCCTTGGCCATCAGTACTTC. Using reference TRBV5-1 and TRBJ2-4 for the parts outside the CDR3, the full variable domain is KAGVTQTPRYLIKTRGQQVTLSCSPISGHRSVSWYQQTPGQGLQFLFEYFSETQRNKGNFPGRFSGRQFSNSRSEMNVSTLELGDSALYLCASSLASILGHQYFGAGTRLSVL.

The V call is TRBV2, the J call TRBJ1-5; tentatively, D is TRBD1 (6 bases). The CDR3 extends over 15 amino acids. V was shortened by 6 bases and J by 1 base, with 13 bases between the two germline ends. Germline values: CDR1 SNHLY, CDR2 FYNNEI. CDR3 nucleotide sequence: TGTGCCAGCAGCCAACAGGGCTCCAGCAATCAGCCCCAGCATTTT. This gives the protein CASSQQGSSNQPQHF.

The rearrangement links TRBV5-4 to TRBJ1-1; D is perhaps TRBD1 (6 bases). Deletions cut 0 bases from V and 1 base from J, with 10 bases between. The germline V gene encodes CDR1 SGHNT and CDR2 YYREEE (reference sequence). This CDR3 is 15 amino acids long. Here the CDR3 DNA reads TGTGCCAGCAGCTTGGTCGGCAGGGGGAACACTGAAGCTTTCTTT. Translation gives CASSLVGRGNTEAFF.

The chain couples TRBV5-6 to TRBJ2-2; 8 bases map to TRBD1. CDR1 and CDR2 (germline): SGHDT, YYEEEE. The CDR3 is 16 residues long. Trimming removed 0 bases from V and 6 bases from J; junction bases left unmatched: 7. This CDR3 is CASSLGNRGFPGELFF. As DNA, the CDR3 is TGTGCCAGCAGCTTGGGAAACAGGGGGTTCCCCGGGGAGCTGTTTTTT.

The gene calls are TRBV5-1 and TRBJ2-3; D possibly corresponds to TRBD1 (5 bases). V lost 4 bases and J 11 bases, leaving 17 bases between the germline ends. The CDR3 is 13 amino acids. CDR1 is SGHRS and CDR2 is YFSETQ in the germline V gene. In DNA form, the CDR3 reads TGCGCCAGCAGCCCGCTGGGGCGCTGGAGGCAGTATTTT. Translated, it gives CASSPLGRWRQYF.

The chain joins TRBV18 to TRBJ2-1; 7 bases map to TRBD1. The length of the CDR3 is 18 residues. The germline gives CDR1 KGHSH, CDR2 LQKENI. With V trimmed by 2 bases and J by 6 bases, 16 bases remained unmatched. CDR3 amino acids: CASSPFRQGPLLGNEQFF. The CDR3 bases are TGTGCCAGCTCACCATTTAGACAGGGACCACTTCTTGGCAATGAGCAGTTCTTC.

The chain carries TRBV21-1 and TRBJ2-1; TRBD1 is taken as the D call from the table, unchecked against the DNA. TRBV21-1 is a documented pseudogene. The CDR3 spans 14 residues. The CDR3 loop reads CASTQGGWNNEQFF. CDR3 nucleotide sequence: TGTGCCAGCACCCAGGGGGGATGGAACAATGAGCAGTTCTTC.

CDR3 sequence reads: CASSRGGVQVLNQPQHF. DNA of the CDR3: TGTGCCAGCAGCCGGGGGGGGGTACAGGTCCTCAATCAGCCCCAGCATTTT. J is TRBJ1-5 and V is TRBV7-2, with D possibly being TRBD1 (5 bases). There are 17 residues in the CDR3. V lost 5 bases, J lost 3 bases, and 20 bases lay in between. Per germline, CDR1 SGHTA and CDR2 FQGNSA.

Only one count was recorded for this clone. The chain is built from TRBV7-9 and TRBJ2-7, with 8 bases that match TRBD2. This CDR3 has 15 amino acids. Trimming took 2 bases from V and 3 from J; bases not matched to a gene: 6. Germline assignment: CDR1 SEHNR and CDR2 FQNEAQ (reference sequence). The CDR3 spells CASSLPTSGHYEQYF. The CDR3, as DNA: TGTGCCAGCAGCTTACCAACTAGCGGCCACTACGAGCAGTACTTC. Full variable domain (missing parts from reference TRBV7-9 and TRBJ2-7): DTGVSQNPRHKITKRGQNVTFRCDPISEHNRLYWYRQTLGQGPEFLTYFQNEAQLEKSRLLSDRFSAERPKGSFSTLEIQRTEQGDSAMYLCASSLPTSGHYEQYFGPGTRLTVT.

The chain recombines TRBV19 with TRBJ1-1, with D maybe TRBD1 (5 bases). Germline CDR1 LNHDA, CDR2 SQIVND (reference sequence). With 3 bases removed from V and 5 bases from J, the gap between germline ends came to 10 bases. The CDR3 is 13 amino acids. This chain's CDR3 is CASSIRVWTEAFF. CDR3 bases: TGTGCCAGTAGTATCAGGGTGTGGACTGAAGCTTTCTTT. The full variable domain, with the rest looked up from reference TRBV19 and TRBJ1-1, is DGGITQSPKYLFRKEGQNVTLSCEQNLNHDAMYWYRQDPGQGLRLIYYSQIVNDFQKGDIAEGYSVSREKKESFPLTVTSAQKNPTAFYLCASSIRVWTEAFFGQGTRLTVV.

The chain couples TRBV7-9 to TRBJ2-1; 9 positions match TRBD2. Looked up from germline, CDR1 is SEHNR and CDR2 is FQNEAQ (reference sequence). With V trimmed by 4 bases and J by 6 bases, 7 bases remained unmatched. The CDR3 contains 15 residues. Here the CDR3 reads CASSSGLAALNEQFF. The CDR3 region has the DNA TGTGCCAGCAGCTCGGGACTAGCAGCCCTCAATGAGCAGTTCTTC.

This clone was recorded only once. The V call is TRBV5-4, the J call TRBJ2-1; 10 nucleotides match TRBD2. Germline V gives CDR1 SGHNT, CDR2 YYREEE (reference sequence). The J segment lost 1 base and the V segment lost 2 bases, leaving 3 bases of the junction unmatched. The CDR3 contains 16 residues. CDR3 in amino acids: CASSFGAGGSYNEQFF. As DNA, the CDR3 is TGTGCCAGCAGCTTCGGAGCGGGAGGGTCCTACAATGAGCAGTTCTTC.

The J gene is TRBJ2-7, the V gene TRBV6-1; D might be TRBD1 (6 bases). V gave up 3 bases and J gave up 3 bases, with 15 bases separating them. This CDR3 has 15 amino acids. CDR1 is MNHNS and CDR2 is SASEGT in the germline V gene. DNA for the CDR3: TGTGCCAGCAGTGAGTACTCCGGGACACACTACGAGCAGTACTTC. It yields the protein CASSEYSGTHYEQYF.

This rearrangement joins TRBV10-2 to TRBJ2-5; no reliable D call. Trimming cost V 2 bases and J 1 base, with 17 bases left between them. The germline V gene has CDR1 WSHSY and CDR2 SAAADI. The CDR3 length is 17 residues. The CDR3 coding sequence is TGCGCCAGCAGTGAGCCCCTGCCCGCGCTACTCCAAGAGACCCAGTACTTC. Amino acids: CASSEPLPALLQETQYF.